This entry concerns a single T cell receptor (beta chain). This sample is part of a study of blood T cells in healthy people across ages. Next came a second PCR, run for roughly 6 to 11 cycles, which used a sample-barcoded 5' primer along with a J-beta primer mix. Each CDR3 protein is one row after TCRdb ran MiXCR on the 5' RACE reads. The table records hundreds of thousands of distinct CDR3 sequences, 45% to 50% of them present only once. Extractions gave at least 5 micrograms of total RNA per sample. In germline, CDR1 is LGHNA, CDR2 YSLEER. CDR3 length equals 13 residues. V lost 1 base to trimming and J lost 6 bases; unmatched junction nucleotides: 2.

Sequencing was performed on blood. The chain has TRBV4-3 and TRBJ1-1; TRBD1 matches 7 bases. The sequence derives from a woman aged 55-69 years in good health. As DNA, the CDR3 is TGCGCCAGCAGCCAAGCAGGGGGACCTGAAGCTTTCTTT. It is translated as CASSQAGGPEAFF.